Following are 20 T cell receptor beta chains from one sample sequenced in a study of blood T cells in healthy people across ages (dated by TCRdb to about 2015). Library generation was performed with 5' RACE. The sequencer listed for this sample is Illumina HiSeq 2500. A second 7 to 11 cycle PCR used a sample-barcoded 5' primer and a J-beta primer mix. TCRdb trimmed the raw reads at Q25, called clones with MiXCR and kept productive beta chains. Each record represents a unique CDR3 protein, reported with the most common genes and DNA among its rows. The sample records roughly 1.5 million distinct CDR3 sequences, 42% of which are singletons. The ten largest clones capture more than 4% of the sample. The sample taken for sequencing was blood. The source is a woman aged 18-29 years in good health.

CDR3 DNA sequence: TGTGCCAGCAGTTACTCCCTCAAAAGCCCCCTCTCCTACGAGCAGTACTTC. The encoded protein is CASSYSLKSPLSYEQYF. The J gene is TRBJ2-7, the V gene TRBV6-5; unclear D gene. The V and J ends lost 0 bases and 0 bases respectively, with 15 bases between them. Per the germline V gene, CDR1 is MNHEY and CDR2 is SVGAGI. The CDR3 runs 17 residues.

The chain joins TRBV6-4 to TRBJ1-1; D gene unclear. This CDR3 has 12 residues. The ends were cut back, 3 bases at V and 5 bases at J, with 7 bases in the middle. Germline CDR1 reads MRHNA; CDR2 reads SNTAGT. This CDR3 reads CASSEDGTEAFF. CDR3 sequence (DNA): TGTGCCAGCAGTGAGGATGGGACTGAAGCTTTCTTT.

This rearrangement joins TRBV20-1 to TRBJ2-3, with 16 bases fitting TRBD2. The ends lost 6 bases at V and 5 bases at J; junction bases unmatched: 5. Germline values: CDR1 DFQATT, CDR2 SNEGSKA (reference sequence). CDR3 size: 15 residues. The CDR3 coding sequence is TGCAGTGCAGGAGGGACTAGCGGGAGGGGAGATACGCAGTATTTT. The encoded protein is CSAGGTSGRGDTQYF.

This clonotype was counted a few times. The chain's CDR3 is CASSPFNSGTGRANVLTF. CDR3 coding DNA: TGTGCCAGCAGTCCGTTCAATTCTGGGACAGGGAGGGCCAACGTCCTGACTTTC. The V call is TRBV7-9, the J call TRBJ2-6; 9 nucleotides match TRBD1. V lost 6 bases, J lost 5 bases, and 14 bases stayed unmatched. The CDR3 is made up of 18 amino acids. CDR1 is SEHNR and CDR2 is FQNEAQ in the germline V gene (reference sequence).

This clonotype appeared many times. The genes are TRBV6-5 and TRBJ2-5; either TRBD1 or TRBD2 may supply D (5 bases each). Looked up from germline, CDR1 is MNHEY and CDR2 is SVGAGI. The CDR3 extends over 14 amino acids. Trimming stripped 2 bases from V and 2 bases from J, with 9 bases between. The CDR3 sequence: CASSYMGPQETQYF. The CDR3 region has the DNA TGTGCCAGCAGTTACATGGGACCTCAAGAGACCCAGTACTTC.

The V call is TRBV28, the J call TRBJ2-5; the match to TRBD2 covers 11 bases. This CDR3 is 15 amino acids long. Looked up from germline, CDR1 is MDHEN and CDR2 is SYDVKM. The ends lost 4 bases at V and 11 bases at J; junction bases unmatched: 12. Here the CDR3 reads CASSYGLAGINEQYF. CDR3 bases: TGTGCCAGCAGTTATGGACTAGCGGGTATCAATGAGCAGTACTTC.

The V call is TRBV10-3, the J call TRBJ2-1; TRBD2 matches at 8 bases. The CDR3 consists of 17 residues. Germline values: CDR1 ENHRY, CDR2 SYGVKD. V shed 0 bases, J shed 13 bases, and the junction held 17 bases outside the gene matches. The CDR3 loop is CAISESNSGTFQETQFF. The CDR3, as DNA: TGTGCCATCAGTGAGTCGAATAGCGGGACTTTTCAAGAGACCCAGTTCTTC.

V usage is TRBV27 and J usage is TRBJ2-5, with 7 bases that match TRBD1. The CDR3 loop spans 16 amino acids. Germline assignment: CDR1 MNHEY and CDR2 SMNVEV (reference sequence). V shed 6 bases and J 1 base; nucleotides not matched to a gene: 11. The CDR3 is CASSLATGLSQETQYF. CDR3 DNA: TGTGCCAGCAGCCTCGCGACAGGGTTGAGCCAAGAGACCCAGTACTTC.

This clonotype was observed a few times. The chain carries TRBV6-5 and TRBJ1-2; 7 nucleotides align to TRBD1. Germline values: CDR1 MNHEY, CDR2 SVGAGI. The CDR3 length is 14 residues. V dropped 6 bases and J dropped 4; count of bases not matched to a gene: 8. CDR3 nucleotide sequence: TGTGCCAGCAGGGACGACAGGGTGGTCTATGGCTACACCTTC. This codes for CASRDDRVVYGYTF.

The V gene is TRBV27, the J gene TRBJ2-3, with TRBD2 identical over 8 bases. Germline trimming cut 0 bases from V and 5 bases from J; bases unmatched to any gene: 7. Germline CDR1 MNHEY, CDR2 SMNVEV (reference sequence). The CDR3 has 16 amino acids. The CDR3 DNA reads as TGTGCCAGCAGTTTATCAATCGGGAGGGCCTTAGATACGCAGTATTTT. This sequence encodes CASSLSIGRALDTQYF.

This sequence joins TRBV20-1 and TRBJ2-1; 10 bases line up with TRBD2. Germline V gene data show CDR1 as DFQATT and CDR2 as SNEGSKA (reference sequence). The CDR3 length is 14 residues. Losses at the gene ends were 1 base for V and 5 bases for J; bases not matched to a gene: 2. The CDR3 loop reads CSARGTSGHNEQFF. As DNA, the CDR3 is TGCAGTGCTAGAGGGACTAGCGGTCACAATGAGCAGTTCTTC.

This clonotype was observed a handful of times. The chain uses TRBV4-1 and TRBJ2-7; TRBD1 might be the D (6 bases). V dropped 0 bases and J dropped 3 bases, with 12 bases sitting between them. The CDR3 consists of 15 residues. Germline V CDR1 and CDR2: MGHRA, YSYEKL. Written as DNA, the CDR3 is TGCGCCAGCAGCCAAGAACAGGACAGCTTCTACGAGCAGTACTTC. This encodes CASSQEQDSFYEQYF.

The chain is built from TRBV6-2 or TRBV6-3 and TRBJ2-7, with 13 bases aligning to TRBD2. Unmatched junction bases numbered 15, after V lost 9 bases and J lost 7 bases. This CDR3 comprises 16 residues. CDR1 is MNHEY and CDR2 is SVGEGT in the germline V gene. The CDR3 DNA is TGTGCCAGTACTTACAGCGGACTAGCGGGAGTCGTGGAGCAGTACTTC. This translates into CASTYSGLAGVVEQYF.

Only a few counts were recorded for this clonotype. The rearrangement links TRBV29-1 to TRBJ1-2; perhaps TRBD1 as D (5 bases). The CDR3 spans 12 residues. Germline V gene sequence: CDR1 SQVTM, CDR2 ANQGSEA. The germline V and J ends were trimmed by 2 bases and 4 bases, with 8 bases remaining between them. Written as DNA, the CDR3 is TGCAGCGTTGAAAGGGGCAGCTATGGCTACACCTTC. It codes for CSVERGSYGYTF.

On this clonotype: Sequence at one end of the junction differs from germline and may be a read error. The rearrangement links TRBV6-5 to TRBJ2-1, with a possible D match to TRBD2 (6 bases). Germline V gene sequence: CDR1 MNHEY, CDR2 SVGAGI. CDR3 size: 15 residues. For the CDR3, the DNA is TGTGCCAGCAGTTCCGGGACTTTACCTTACAATGGGCAGTTCTTC. Translating gives CASSSGTLPYNGQFF.

V gene TRBV6-2 or TRBV6-3 combines with J gene TRBJ2-2; D is undetermined. Trimming cost V 10 bases and J 2 bases, with 11 bases left between them. The CDR3 consists of 13 residues. CDR1 is MNHEY and CDR2 is SVGEGT in the germline V gene. CDR3 DNA: TGTGCCACCAGAAATAGCAACACCGGGGAGCTGTTTTTT. It yields the protein CATRNSNTGELFF.

In its sample, this clonotype was seen a few times. This sequence joins TRBV4-1 and TRBJ2-7; D tentatively fits TRBD1 or TRBD2 (5 bases each). The CDR3 covers 12 residues. From germline, CDR1 is MGHRA and CDR2 YSYEKL. Trimming took 3 bases from V and 6 from J, leaving 9 bases between them. CDR3 sequence (DNA): TGCGCCAGCAGCCATTTTGGGGGCGAGCAGTACTTC. This encodes CASSHFGGEQYF.

The genes are TRBV20-1 and TRBJ1-3; a possible D gene is TRBD1 (5 bases). V lost 3 bases to trimming and J lost 4 bases, with 10 bases between them. Germline CDR1 reads DFQATT; CDR2 reads SNEGSKA (reference sequence). The CDR3 sequence is 13 residues long. CDR3 in DNA: TGCAGTGCTAGGTGGCAGGGAGGAAACACCATATATTTT. Translated: CSARWQGGNTIYF.

This clonotype showed up just a few times. V gene TRBV3-1 combines with J gene TRBJ2-7, with 12 nucleotides matching TRBD2. Germline CDR1 and CDR2: LGHDT and YNNKEL (reference sequence). Losses at the gene ends were 5 bases for V and 7 bases for J; bases not matched to a gene: 12. This CDR3 has 16 amino acids. The DNA of the CDR3 is TGTGCCAGCAGCTCACGACTAGCGGGAGTTTATGGAGAGCAGTACTTC. It translates to CASSSRLAGVYGEQYF.

At least ten counts were recorded for this clonotype. The chain employs TRBV11-2 and TRBJ2-1, with D perhaps TRBD2 (5 bases). Trimming pared 7 bases from V and 1 base from J, leaving 17 bases between. The CDR3 spans 16 residues. CDR1 is SGHAT and CDR2 is FQNNGV in the germline V gene. The CDR3 reads CASTLEGTGSYNEQFF. CDR3 bases: TGTGCCAGCACTCTAGAAGGCACGGGGTCCTACAATGAGCAGTTCTTC.